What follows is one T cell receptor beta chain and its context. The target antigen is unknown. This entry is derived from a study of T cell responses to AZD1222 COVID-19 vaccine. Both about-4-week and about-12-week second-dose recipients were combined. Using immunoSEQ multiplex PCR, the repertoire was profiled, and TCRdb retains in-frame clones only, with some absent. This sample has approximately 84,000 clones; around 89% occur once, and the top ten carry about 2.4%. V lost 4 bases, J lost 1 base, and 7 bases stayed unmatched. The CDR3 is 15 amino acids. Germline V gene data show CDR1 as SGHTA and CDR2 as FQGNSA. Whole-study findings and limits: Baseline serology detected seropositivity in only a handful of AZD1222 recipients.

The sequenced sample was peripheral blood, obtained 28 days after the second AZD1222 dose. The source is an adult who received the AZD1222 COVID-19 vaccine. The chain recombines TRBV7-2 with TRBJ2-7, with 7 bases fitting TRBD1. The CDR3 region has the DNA TGTGCCAGCAGCTCAGCCGGGACAGTATCCTACGAGCAGTACTTC. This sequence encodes CASSSAGTVSYEQYF.